Only a few counts were recorded for the clone carrying this T cell receptor beta chain. These data belong to a study of blood T cells in healthy people across ages. Between the trimmed V and J ends, which lost 8 bases and 7 bases, there was a span of 16 bases. The CDR3 covers 13 residues. PCR was performed a second time for about 6 to 11 cycles using a sample-barcoded 5' primer and a J-beta primer mix. No fewer than 2.5 million CDR3-containing paired-end reads came from each sample. TCRdb redid the calling of the 5' RACE reads with MiXCR, one entry per CDR3 protein. The sample includes more than 1,400,000 distinct CDR3 sequences, roughly 45% of them seen just once.

This sequence was found in a woman between 18 and 30 years old in good health. The sequenced sample was blood. The chain uses TRBV12-3 or TRBV12-4 and TRBJ2-3, with D perhaps matching TRBD2 (5 bases). Here the CDR3 reads CASSGPSSNTQYF. CDR3 sequence (DNA): TGTGCCAGCTCAGGCCCTAGCAGCAATACGCAGTATTTT.